This TCR beta chain was sequenced in a study of blood T cell repertoires in COVID-19. On the study more broadly: The origin of the acute and convalescent COVID-19 samples was the United States, Italy and Spain.

V lost 2 bases, J lost 5 bases, and 0 bases stayed unmatched. The CDR3 consists of 12 residues. The germline V gene has CDR1 SGHNT and CDR2 YYREEE (reference sequence). Only a few counts were recorded for this clone. In the same sample, other DNA sequences code for this CDR3. The age range of participants was 18 to 89 years, with residence in more than 20 US areas. Each participant's cohort was designated according to participant-reported clinical history. Resolution of symptoms, clearance, or two negative PCRs was present in recovered Cohort 3 donors. The protocol was immunoSEQ multiplex PCR, while the TCRdb copy is restricted to in-frame clones and leaves out a portion. In the table there are over 250,000 clones, approximately 86% of which are singletons.

Source material: PBMCs or T cells enriched from blood (not recorded which). This sequence joins TRBV5-4 and TRBJ1-1, with 7 bases matching TRBD1. The receptor was isolated from a woman aged 25 to 39 who had recovered from COVID-19. The CDR3 DNA sequence: TGTGCCAGCAGCTTACAGGGGACTGAAGCTTTCTTT. Its translation is CASSLQGTEAFF.